The 9 T cell receptor beta chains listed next were all sequenced from one sample in a study of vaccination effects on CD4 cells after COVID-19. When about ten days of culture had elapsed, CD4+ T cells were isolated. Documented for the person is a PCR-confirmed SARS-CoV-2 infection occurring between March and December 2020. Everyone in the study got two shots of either the BNT162b2 or mRNA-1273 vaccine. TCRdb keeps only in-frame clones here, not all; method: immunoSEQ multiplex PCR. In the table there are nearly 50,000 clones, over 60% of which are singletons. Their target antigens are unknown. The starting material was CD4+ T cells from PBMCs cultured without peptide, obtained after COVID-19 vaccination. Every receptor here comes from a human donor who had a prior SARS-CoV-2 infection.

The chain carries TRBV11-2 and TRBJ2-1; D is ambiguous. V gave up 6 bases and J gave up 0 bases, with 12 bases separating them. The V gene's germline CDR1 is SGHAT and CDR2 FQNNGV. There are 15 residues in the CDR3. CDR3 residues: CASSLIASSYNEQFF. The DNA for the CDR3 is TGTGCCAGCAGTTTAATAGCTAGCTCCTACAATGAGCAGTTCTTC.

The V gene is TRBV7-9, the J gene TRBJ1-2, with 7 bases lining up with TRBD1. The CDR3 consists of 16 residues. After removal of 4 bases from V and 1 base from J, the junction contained 9 bases not matched to a gene. Germline V CDR1 and CDR2: SEHNR, FQNEAQ (reference sequence). The CDR3 DNA sequence: TGTGCCAGCAGCTCCCGGTGGGACAGTTTTAACTATGGCTACACCTTC. This gives the protein CASSSRWDSFNYGYTF.

The chain combines TRBV6-5 with TRBJ2-5; unclear D gene. The V end lost 2 bases, the J end lost 8 bases, and 9 bases lay between the germline ends. Germline loops: CDR1 MNHEY, CDR2 SVGAGI. The CDR3 totals 12 residues. CDR3 region: CASSYGVGTQYF. Here the CDR3 DNA reads TGTGCCAGCAGTTACGGAGTGGGCACCCAGTACTTC.

The table lists this clone with a few counts. V gene TRBV9 combines with J gene TRBJ1-1, with D possibly TRBD1 on 5 matching bases. CDR1 SGDLS and CDR2 YYNGEE come from the germline V gene. V shed 0 bases and J shed 4 bases, with 16 bases lying between them. The CDR3 contains 16 residues. CDR3 sequence (DNA): TGTGCCAGCAGCGTAGAGGGGCGAGCATGGCCCACTGAAGCTTTCTTT. Its protein product is CASSVEGRAWPTEAFF.

The J gene is TRBJ2-1, the V gene TRBV18; 16 positions match TRBD2. The germline CDR1 and CDR2 sequences are KGHSH and LQKENI. The CDR3 runs 18 residues. Trimming removed 1 base from V and 10 bases from J; junction bases left unmatched: 10. The CDR3 DNA sequence: TGTGCCAGCTCACCACAGGGACTAGCGGGGGGGCCTATAAGGGAGCAGTTCTTC. As protein: CASSPQGLAGGPIREQFF.

The gene calls are TRBV2 and TRBJ2-7; 12 nucleotides agree with TRBD2. CDR3 length: 16 amino acids. CDR1 and CDR2 from the germline V gene are SNHLY and FYNNEI. V trimming: 4 bases; J trimming: 3 bases; junction bases outside the gene matches: 7. The CDR3 here is CASSVGLAGGGYEQYF. The CDR3 DNA reads TGTGCCAGCAGTGTGGGACTAGCGGGTGGAGGCTACGAGCAGTACTTC.

This clone was observed a few times. The V call is TRBV7-9, the J call TRBJ2-3, with D perhaps being TRBD1 or TRBD2 (5 bases each). Trimming cost V 4 bases and J 11 bases, with 13 bases left between them. Germline CDR1 and CDR2: SEHNR and FQNEAQ (reference sequence). The CDR3 is 12 amino acids. CDR3 amino acids: CASSSGDRGQYF. In DNA form, the CDR3 reads TGTGCCAGCAGCTCCGGGGACCGGGGGCAGTATTTT.

The chain uses TRBV12-3 or TRBV12-4 and TRBJ2-3; TRBD2 matches at 7 bases. J lost 5 bases, V lost 8 bases, and 7 bases had no gene match. This CDR3 region has 13 residues. The CDR3 here is CASVWGGGDTQYF. The CDR3 bases are TGTGCCAGCGTATGGGGCGGGGGAGATACGCAGTATTTT.

This chain's CDR3 is CASTSDRVNGYTF. DNA for the CDR3: TGTGCCAGCACCTCAGACAGGGTCAACGGCTACACCTTC. This chain connects TRBV5-8 to TRBJ1-2, with 7 bases aligning to TRBD1. J was trimmed by 8 bases and V by 6 bases; bases with no gene match: 10. This CDR3 has 13 amino acids. CDR1 is SGHTS, CDR2 YDEGEE, per germline.